One and the same sample provided the 21 T cell receptor beta chains below, sequenced in a study of blood T cell repertoires in COVID-19. Profiled with immunoSEQ multiplex PCR; TCRdb holds only in-frame clones, not every one. The repertoire consists of about 76,000 clones, with 87% occurring once and the leading ten covering over 25%. The sample taken for sequencing was peripheral blood. Receptors were obtained from a woman aged 80 or older with active or convalescent COVID-19.

As for this clone: The same CDR3 also results from other DNA sequences found in this sample. The CDR3 DNA is TGTGCCAGTAGTATCAGGGTGAACACTGAAGCTTTCTTT. Amino acids: CASSIRVNTEAFF. The chain is built from TRBV19 and TRBJ1-1; a possible D gene is TRBD1 (5 bases). Germline loops: CDR1 LNHDA, CDR2 SQIVND (reference sequence). This CDR3 is built from 13 residues. V shed 3 bases and J shed 0 bases, with 5 bases lying between them.

The chain is built from TRBV21-1 and TRBJ2-1; the D call in the table, TRBD2, was not verified against the DNA. TRBV21-1 is given as a pseudogene. The CDR3 runs to 15 residues. The CDR3: CASIKRLIGYNEQFF. CDR3 DNA sequence: TGTGCCAGCATTAAGCGGCTTATAGGGTACAATGAGCAGTTCTTC.

The chain joins TRBV5-1 to TRBJ2-5; 8 bases line up with TRBD2. After removal of 4 bases from V and 4 bases from J, the junction contained 9 bases not matched to a gene. Germline V gene lookup returns CDR1 SGHRS and CDR2 YFSETQ. The CDR3 consists of 15 residues. The CDR3 nucleotides read TGCGCCAGCAGCCCCACGACTAGCGTTCCAGAGACCCAGTACTTC. It encodes CASSPTTSVPETQYF.

The chain uses TRBV2 and TRBJ1-2, with D tentatively TRBD1 (6 bases). Germline V gives CDR1 SNHLY, CDR2 FYNNEI. Trimming removed 7 bases from V and 0 bases from J, with 12 bases in between. The CDR3 loop spans 14 amino acids. The CDR3 loop is CASTRGHSNYGYTF. CDR3 nucleotides: TGTGCCAGCACCCGGGGACACTCTAACTATGGCTACACCTTC.

V gene TRBV3-1 (or the pseudogene TRBV3-2) combines with J gene TRBJ2-7, with 7 bases matching TRBD2. Germline-derived CDR1 and CDR2 are LGHDT and YNNKEL (reference sequence). The J segment lost 6 bases and the V segment lost 4 bases, leaving 6 bases of the junction unmatched. The CDR3 contains 13 residues. CDR3 amino acids: CASSPTGGGEQYF. CDR3 nucleotide sequence: TGTGCCAGCAGCCCGACGGGCGGGGGCGAGCAGTACTTC.

CDR3 region: CASRPFREYNEQFF. CDR3 bases: TGTGCCAGCAGACCCTTCCGAGAATACAATGAGCAGTTCTTC. The gene calls are TRBV6-5 and TRBJ2-1; D is uncertain. The CDR3 has 14 residues. Trimming removed 6 bases at V and 4 bases at J, with 13 bases between. Germline lookup yields CDR1 MNHEY and CDR2 SVGAGI.

The chain couples TRBV7-2 to TRBJ1-1; the D gene is possibly TRBD1 (6 bases). The V end lost 3 bases, the J end lost 1 base, and 9 bases lay between the germline ends. The CDR3 has 14 residues. CDR1 and CDR2 (germline): SGHTA, FQGNSA. CDR3 sequence reads: CASSFTGRNTEAFF. CDR3 nucleotides: TGTGCCAGCAGCTTCACAGGGCGGAACACTGAAGCTTTCTTT.

This chain connects TRBV28 to TRBJ1-1, with D possibly TRBD1 on 5 matching bases. V lost 6 bases to trimming and J lost 1 base, with 15 bases between them. CDR3 length: 15 residues. Per the germline V gene, CDR1 is MDHEN and CDR2 is SYDVKM. Here the CDR3 reads CASSTPGLGNTEAFF. CDR3 DNA sequence: TGTGCCAGCAGCACCCCGGGACTTGGGAACACTGAAGCTTTCTTT.

V usage is TRBV30 and J usage is TRBJ2-4; possibly TRBD2 for D (5 bases). The ends were cut back, 4 bases at V and 0 bases at J, with 10 bases in the middle. CDR1 and CDR2 from the germline V gene are GTSNPN and SVGIG (reference sequence). There are 14 residues in the CDR3. CDR3 bases: TGTGCCTGGAAGAGAGGGCCAGCCAAAAACATTCAGTACTTC. Translated, it gives CAWKRGPAKNIQYF. The full variable domain, its missing parts supplied by reference TRBV30 and TRBJ2-4, is SQTIHQWPATLVQPVGSPLSLECTVEGTSNPNLYWYRQAAGRGLQLLFYSVGIGQISSEVPQNLSASRPQDRQFILSSKKLLLSDSGFYLCAWKRGPAKNIQYFGAGTRLSVL.

V usage is TRBV11-3 and J usage is TRBJ2-1; D possibly corresponds to TRBD2 (5 bases). The CDR3 contains 13 residues. With 6 bases removed from V and 12 bases from J, the gap between germline ends came to 18 bases. Germline V gives CDR1 SGHNT, CDR2 YENEEA. The CDR3 DNA reads TGTGCCAGCAGTCCTAGGGCACTAGAGGGGCAGTTCTTC. It codes for CASSPRALEGQFF.

This chain connects TRBV19 to TRBJ1-1; D call uncertain. Germline CDR1 reads LNHDA; CDR2 reads SQIVND (reference sequence). This CDR3 spans 13 amino acids. Trimming removed 1 base at V and 3 bases at J, with 6 bases between. The CDR3 loop reads CASSIGGDTEAFF. CDR3 DNA: TGTGCCAGTAGTATAGGCGGAGACACTGAAGCTTTCTTT.

The chain is built from TRBV9 and TRBJ1-4, with 12 bases matching TRBD1. The CDR3 consists of 18 residues. CDR1 and CDR2 (germline): SGDLS, YYNGEE. Losses at the gene ends were 4 bases for V and 5 bases for J; bases not matched to a gene: 12. The CDR3 DNA reads as TGTGCCAGCAGCAACACCGGGACAGGGGGCCTGGGCAATGAAAAACTGTTTTTT. This codes for CASSNTGTGGLGNEKLFF.

The chain has TRBV30 and TRBJ2-2, with D perhaps TRBD2 (6 bases). V dropped 6 bases and J dropped 4 bases, with 18 bases sitting between them. The CDR3 runs 15 residues. In germline, CDR1 is GTSNPN, CDR2 SVGIG (reference sequence). CDR3: CACPLEGQVTGELFF. DNA for the CDR3: TGTGCCTGCCCGCTGGAGGGGCAGGTCACCGGGGAGCTGTTTTTT.

The chain employs TRBV10-3 and TRBJ1-2, with unresolved D. The CDR3 contains 13 residues. With 2 bases removed from V and 8 bases from J, the gap between germline ends came to 12 bases. Looked up from germline, CDR1 is ENHRY and CDR2 is SYGVKD. The CDR3 loop is CAISEVEAGGYTF. The CDR3 DNA reads TGTGCCATCAGTGAGGTGGAAGCGGGGGGCTACACCTTC.

This chain connects TRBV2 to TRBJ2-5; D remains ambiguous. V lost 8 bases, J lost 2 bases, and 12 bases lay in between. The length of the CDR3 is 13 residues. CDR1 is SNHLY, CDR2 FYNNEI, per germline. The CDR3 coding sequence is TGTGCCAGCTCCCCTTACTCACAAGAGACCCAGTACTTC. This gives the protein CASSPYSQETQYF.

V is TRBV2 and J is TRBJ1-1, with D maybe TRBD1 (5 bases). V was clipped by 8 bases and J by 1 base, with 11 bases between them. Germline V gene lookup returns CDR1 SNHLY and CDR2 FYNNEI. The CDR3 is 13 residues long. The CDR3, as DNA: TGTGCCAGCTCCAGGGCGGAGAACACTGAAGCTTTCTTT. It codes for CASSRAENTEAFF.

J is TRBJ2-1 and V is TRBV5-1; the match to TRBD2 covers 8 bases. The CDR3 is 17 amino acids. Germline values: CDR1 SGHRS, CDR2 YFSETQ. Trimming took 1 base from V and 0 from J; bases not matched to a gene: 6. DNA for the CDR3: TGCGCCAGCAGCTTGAATTCCGGGGGGGCCTCCTACAATGAGCAGTTCTTC. Its protein is CASSLNSGGASYNEQFF.

The CDR3 loop reads CASTTRVARNQPQHF. The CDR3 DNA sequence: TGTGCCAGCACCACCAGGGTCGCGAGGAATCAGCCCCAGCATTTT. The chain is built from TRBV28 and TRBJ1-5, with D possibly being TRBD1 (5 bases). V lost 7 bases to trimming and J lost 4 bases, with 17 bases between them. The CDR3 is 15 residues long. Germline assignment: CDR1 MDHEN and CDR2 SYDVKM.

The gene calls are TRBV30 and TRBJ1-5; D is unresolved. Germline V gene data show CDR1 as GTSNPN and CDR2 as SVGIG (reference sequence). The CDR3 is 14 residues long. V lost 0 bases and J 4 bases, leaving 10 bases between the germline ends. CDR3 bases: TGTGCCTGGAGTGTTGTATTTCGGAATCAGCCCCAGCATTTT. This sequence encodes CAWSVVFRNQPQHF.

V usage is TRBV13 and J usage is TRBJ1-1, with no clear D. CDR3 size: 15 residues. CDR1 and CDR2 from the germline V gene are PRHDT and FYEKMQ (reference sequence). With 5 bases removed from V and 4 bases from J, the gap between germline ends came to 17 bases. CDR3 nucleotide sequence: TGTGCCAGCAGCCTGGTGGGCCAGATTCTCACTGAAGCTTTCTTT. This translates into CASSLVGQILTEAFF.

The count of this clone is one. The chain is built from TRBV15 and TRBJ1-4; unclear D gene. V was shortened by 0 bases and J by 7 bases, with 6 bases between the two germline ends. The CDR3 length is 13 residues. Germline lookup yields CDR1 LNHNV and CDR2 YYDKDF (reference sequence). The CDR3 protein is CATSRDPGEKLFF. The CDR3 coding sequence is TGTGCCACCAGCAGAGACCCGGGTGAAAAACTGTTTTTT.